The 23 T cell receptor beta chains reported below all come from one sample, sequenced in a study of blood T cell repertoires in COVID-19. The assay was immunoSEQ multiplex PCR, and TCRdb's table has in-frame clones only and misses some. The table records roughly 230,000 clones, about 85% of them present only once. Sequencing used peripheral blood. The source is a woman over 75 with acute or convalescent COVID-19.

V and J are TRBV3-1 (or the pseudogene TRBV3-2) and TRBJ1-1, with a possible D match to TRBD1 (6 bases). Deletions cut 1 base from V and 4 bases from J, with 13 bases between. The CDR3 sequence is 15 residues long. Germline assignment: CDR1 LGHDT and CDR2 YNNKEL (reference sequence). The CDR3 protein is CASSQGRGRITEAFF. Written as DNA, the CDR3 is TGTGCCAGCAGCCAAGGGCGGGGGCGTATCACTGAAGCTTTCTTT.

The J gene is TRBJ2-3, the V gene TRBV6-5; TRBD1 might be the D (6 bases). CDR1 is MNHEY, CDR2 SVGAGI, per germline. Between the trimmed V and J ends, which lost 2 bases and 0 bases, there was a span of 12 bases. The CDR3 contains 16 residues. The CDR3 nucleotides are TGTGCCAGCAGTTACCCCCGGACAGAGAGCACAGATACGCAGTATTTT. The encoded protein is CASSYPRTESTDTQYF.

The J gene is TRBJ2-3, the V gene TRBV18; D is unresolved. The CDR3 is 14 amino acids. V shed 0 bases and J shed 1 base, with 5 bases lying between them. Germline assignment: CDR1 KGHSH and CDR2 LQKENI. Written as DNA, the CDR3 is TGTGCCAGCTCACCACCGGCAGGCACAGATACGCAGTATTTT. This gives the protein CASSPPAGTDTQYF.

This clone appeared a few times. The rearrangement links TRBV5-4 to TRBJ1-2; TRBD1 agrees at 8 bases. The V gene end was trimmed by 3 bases and the J gene end by 4 bases; junction bases not matched to a gene: 5. The CDR3 consists of 14 residues. Germline CDR1 and CDR2: SGHNT and YYREEE (reference sequence). This CDR3 reads CASSSGQEFYGYTF. The CDR3 DNA sequence: TGTGCCAGCAGCTCGGGACAGGAGTTCTATGGCTACACCTTC.

The chain carries TRBV6-5 and TRBJ2-5; D is ambiguous. Germline CDR1 MNHEY, CDR2 SVGAGI. The ends were cut back, 3 bases at V and 4 bases at J, with 6 bases in the middle. CDR3 length equals 12 residues. Here the CDR3 reads CASSYSGETQYF. The CDR3 nucleotides read TGTGCCAGCAGTTATTCGGGAGAGACCCAGTACTTC.

The rearrangement joins TRBV13 to TRBJ2-3; 7 bases match TRBD1. The J segment lost 2 bases and the V segment lost 0 bases, leaving 2 bases of the junction unmatched. CDR1 is PRHDT, CDR2 FYEKMQ, per germline (reference sequence). The CDR3 extends over 15 amino acids. This chain's CDR3 is CASSLGGGSTDTQYF. CDR3 coding DNA: TGTGCCAGCAGCTTAGGAGGGGGCTCCACAGATACGCAGTATTTT.

The CDR3 protein is CAQTDAGGTEAFF. CDR3 sequence (DNA): TGTGCCCAGACGGACGCTGGGGGGACTGAAGCTTTCTTT. The V and J genes are TRBV30 and TRBJ1-1; possible D gene TRBD1, 5 bases. Germline-derived CDR1 and CDR2 are GTSNPN and SVGIG (reference sequence). The V end lost 8 bases, the J end lost 5 bases, and 18 bases lay between the germline ends. The CDR3 sequence is 13 residues long.

The chain links TRBV5-4 to TRBJ1-4; D call uncertain. The CDR3 runs 14 residues. The germline V and J ends were trimmed by 4 bases and 6 bases, with 13 bases remaining between them. Looked up from germline, CDR1 is SGHNT and CDR2 is YYREEE (reference sequence). The CDR3 spells CASSRGVSDEKLFF. The CDR3 DNA sequence: TGTGCCAGCAGCCGGGGTGTAAGTGATGAAAAACTGTTTTTT. Filled out from reference TRBV5-4 and TRBJ1-4, the complete variable domain reads ETGVTQSPTHLIKTRGQQVTLRCSSQSGHNTVSWYQQALGQGPQFIFQYYREEENGRGNFPPRFSGLQFPNYSSELNVNALELDDSALYLCASSRGVSDEKLFFGSGTQLSVL.

The J gene is TRBJ2-2, the V gene TRBV28; a weak D match, TRBD2 (5 bases). Germline V CDR1 and CDR2: MDHEN, SYDVKM. The CDR3 has 19 amino acids. V lost 2 bases and J 6 bases, leaving 25 bases between the germline ends. This chain's CDR3 is CASSLIGMEHSERAGELFF. CDR3 DNA sequence: TGTGCCAGCAGTTTAATCGGAATGGAGCACTCGGAGAGGGCCGGGGAGCTGTTTTTT.

This clone was counted only a few times. V and J are TRBV10-3 and TRBJ1-6; TRBD1 matches at 7 bases. Trimming removed 7 bases from V and 5 bases from J; junction bases left unmatched: 5. Germline values: CDR1 ENHRY, CDR2 SYGVKD. The CDR3 is 14 residues long. The CDR3 reads CAITQGTDNSPLHF. CDR3 DNA: TGTGCCATCACCCAGGGGACAGATAATTCACCCCTCCACTTT.

The chain combines TRBV19 with TRBJ2-3, with 9 positions matching TRBD1. The CDR3 spans 16 residues. The V gene's germline CDR1 is LNHDA and CDR2 SQIVND (reference sequence). After removal of 9 bases from V and 5 bases from J, the junction contained 15 bases not matched to a gene. CDR3 DNA: TGTGCCAGCTTTCCCGGACCGGACAGGGGTGGAGATACGCAGTATTTT. Encoded protein: CASFPGPDRGGDTQYF.

The chain links TRBV27 to TRBJ2-1; 10 positions agree with TRBD2. CDR1 and CDR2 from the germline V gene are MNHEY and SMNVEV (reference sequence). J lost 9 bases, V lost 8 bases, and 7 bases had no gene match. This CDR3 has 13 residues. The CDR3 DNA reads as TGTGCCAGCCGGACTAGCGGTTCCAGTGAGCAGTTCTTC. It is translated as CASRTSGSSEQFF.

This chain connects TRBV2 to TRBJ1-2; D gene uncertain. The V gene's germline CDR1 is SNHLY and CDR2 FYNNEI. The germline V and J ends were trimmed by 6 bases and 0 bases, with 17 bases remaining between them. This CDR3 is built from 16 residues. CDR3 sequence reads: CASRNSYPGTNYGYTF. The CDR3 DNA sequence: TGTGCCAGCAGGAACTCATACCCGGGGACTAACTATGGCTACACCTTC.

The chain joins TRBV2 to TRBJ2-2; D is perhaps TRBD1 (7 bases). The CDR3 is 13 amino acids. V was trimmed by 7 bases and J by 4 bases, leaving 10 bases between them. From germline, CDR1 is SNHLY and CDR2 FYNNEI. CDR3 nucleotide sequence: TGTGCCAGCATGCGGGACAGCACCGGGGAGCTGTTTTTT. It encodes CASMRDSTGELFF.

This clone was observed a single time. The chain employs TRBV5-1 and TRBJ2-7; TRBD1 aligns across 10 bases. Germline V lookup: CDR1 SGHRS, CDR2 YFSETQ. Losses at the gene ends were 4 bases for V and 6 bases for J; bases not matched to a gene: 25. The CDR3 is 20 residues long. CDR3 sequence reads: CASSRYAPGTGAARHPEQYF. In DNA, the CDR3 is TGCGCCAGCAGCAGGTACGCCCCCGGGACAGGGGCAGCGAGGCACCCCGAGCAGTACTTC.

This clone was seen a handful of times. The gene calls are TRBV30 and TRBJ2-3, with 9 nucleotides matching TRBD2. Germline CDR1 GTSNPN, CDR2 SVGIG (reference sequence). CDR3 length: 13 residues. V lost 8 bases, J lost 6 bases, and 9 bases stayed unmatched. CDR3 sequence reads: CAGTSRRWDTQYF. The CDR3 region has the DNA TGTGCCGGGACTAGCCGGAGGTGGGATACGCAGTATTTT.

The chain links TRBV2 to TRBJ2-1; the match to TRBD2 covers 10 bases. The CDR3 is 16 amino acids. Germline lookup yields CDR1 SNHLY and CDR2 FYNNEI. V lost 7 bases to trimming and J lost 7 bases; unmatched junction nucleotides: 13. The CDR3, as DNA: TGTGCCAGCAAAGAAACGTCTAGCGGGGGTTTGAATGAGCAGTTCTTC. It is translated as CASKETSSGGLNEQFF. Full variable domain (outside the CDR3, taken from reference TRBV2 and TRBJ2-1): EPEVTQTPSHQVTQMGQEVILRCVPISNHLYFYWYRQILGQKVEFLVSFYNNEISEKSEIFDDQFSVERPDGSNFTLKIRSTKLEDSAMYFCASKETSSGGLNEQFFGPGTRLTVL.

The chain recombines TRBV7-2 with TRBJ2-3; possibly TRBD2 for D (7 bases). Between the trimmed V and J ends, which lost 5 bases and 7 bases, there was a span of 16 bases. This CDR3 has 14 residues. The germline gives CDR1 SGHTA, CDR2 FQGNSA. The CDR3 DNA reads TGTGCCAGCAGCCAAACCCGGGGGGCATATACGCAGTATTTT. Protein product: CASSQTRGAYTQYF.

The V call is TRBV18, the J call TRBJ1-4, with D possibly being TRBD1 (6 bases). This CDR3 spans 15 amino acids. Germline assignment: CDR1 KGHSH and CDR2 LQKENI. The ends were cut back, 6 bases at V and 4 bases at J, with 15 bases in the middle. CDR3 nucleotides: TGTGCCAGCTCCCCAGCCGGGACAAGTAATGAAAAACTGTTTTTT. Protein sequence: CASSPAGTSNEKLFF. The full variable domain, completed using reference TRBV18 and TRBJ1-4, is NAGVMQNPRHLVRRRGQEARLRCSPMKGHSHVYWYRQLPEEGLKFMVYLQKENIIDESGMPKERFSAEFPKEGPSILRIQQVVRGDSAAYFCASSPAGTSNEKLFFGSGTQLSVL.

V is TRBV3-1 (or the pseudogene TRBV3-2) and J is TRBJ1-6; TRBD1 is a possible D gene (6 bases). Trimming took 7 bases from V and 7 from J, leaving 14 bases between them. Germline CDR1 is LGHDT and CDR2 is YNNKEL (reference sequence). The CDR3 covers 14 residues. The CDR3 sequence: CASNTHRENSPLHF. In DNA, the CDR3 is TGTGCCAGCAACACGCACAGGGAAAATTCACCCCTCCACTTT.

V and J are TRBV7-2 and TRBJ1-4, with a weak D call TRBD1 (6 bases). CDR3 length: 16 residues. Germline-derived CDR1 and CDR2 are SGHTA and FQGNSA. Trimming shortened V by 5 bases and J by 6 bases, and 19 bases separated the two germline ends. The CDR3 nucleotides are TGTGCCAGCAGCCCTAGGGGGGGGGCCAGAGATGAAAAACTGTTTTTT. This gives the protein CASSPRGGARDEKLFF.

V gene TRBV5-4 combines with J gene TRBJ2-1, with D perhaps matching TRBD2 (5 bases). CDR1 SGHNT and CDR2 YYREEE come from the germline V gene (reference sequence). V was pared by 5 bases and J by 7 bases, with 13 bases between. This CDR3 comprises 13 residues. The chain's CDR3 is CASRFIGENEQFF. CDR3 bases: TGTGCCAGCAGGTTCATCGGGGAAAATGAGCAGTTCTTC. Based on the CDR3 plus reference TRBV5-4 and TRBJ2-1, the full variable domain is ETGVTQSPTHLIKTRGQQVTLRCSSQSGHNTVSWYQQALGQGPQFIFQYYREEENGRGNFPPRFSGLQFPNYSSELNVNALELDDSALYLCASRFIGENEQFFGPGTRLTVL.

The chain employs TRBV6-1 and TRBJ2-5, with D perhaps TRBD2 (6 bases). CDR1 MNHNS and CDR2 SASEGT come from the germline V gene. The CDR3 loop spans 16 amino acids. Between the trimmed V and J ends, which lost 2 bases and 5 bases, there was a span of 18 bases. DNA of the CDR3: TGTGCCAGCAGTGAATCGGTGCGGGGTCCGTGGGAGACCCAGTACTTC. This codes for CASSESVRGPWETQYF.